The table lists the clone carrying this TCR beta chain with a count of one. Its specificity is unknown. The assay was immunoSEQ multiplex PCR, and TCRdb's table has in-frame clones only and misses some. This sample has under 1,900,000 clones, with just under 99% found just once. The sample originates from a study of shared clonotypes between healthy human individuals. Background on the study: Researchers drew samples from a couple of women and a few men aged 18 to 49. Findings and caveats of the study: Deeper or shallower sequencing was expected to change how clonotypes are shared among donors. Estimated richness was generally greater in naive than memory subsets. Roughly 5.3% of naive CD4 clonotypes were common to several donors.

Germline V lookup: CDR1 WSHSY, CDR2 SAAADI. The CDR3 extends over 18 amino acids. The junction had 14 bases not matched to a gene; V was cut back by 5 bases and J by 7 bases. Sequencing used naive CD4+ T cells sorted from blood. Subset meaning: CD45RA+ positively selected. The TCR sequence derives from a man aged 30 to 39 in good health. The rearrangement uses TRBV10-2 and TRBJ2-1, with 13 bases identical to TRBD2. CDR3 sequence: CASSPTGGGLAGANEQFF. DNA of the CDR3: TGCGCCAGCAGTCCGACAGGGGGAGGACTAGCGGGAGCAAATGAGCAGTTCTTC.